This T cell receptor (beta chain) emerged from a study of CD8+ T cells in alopecia areata. In the study overall: Tofacitinib was given for 6 to 18 months, then stopped for 6 months. Overall study findings and caveats: On tofacitinib, scalp clonality and expanded CD8+ clones among top 100 fell significantly.

Described treatment: oral pan-JAK inhibitor, 5-10 mg twice daily. This clone came up a few times. The antigen remains unidentified. CDR1 and CDR2 (germline): SQVTM, ANQGSEA. The length of the CDR3 is 12 residues. V lost 5 bases to trimming and J lost 1 base, with 8 bases between them. cDNA prepared by RNA extraction and subsequent reverse transcription served as the template for sequencing. The repertoire was sequenced with immunoSEQ multiplex PCR; TCRdb's copy has only in-frame clones and lacks some. Seen here are 60,000 to 85,000 clones, about 30% observed once, and the top ten hold about 15%. This chain uses TRBV29-1 with TRBJ2-5; the D gene is possibly TRBD1 (6 bases). The material was CD8+ T cells sorted from blood, obtained at week 4, from a patient treated with tofacitinib. The TCR was taken from a human donor with alopecia areata. The CDR3 coding sequence is TGCAGCGTTCGGGACATCCAAGAGACCCAGTACTTC. Translated: CSVRDIQETQYF.